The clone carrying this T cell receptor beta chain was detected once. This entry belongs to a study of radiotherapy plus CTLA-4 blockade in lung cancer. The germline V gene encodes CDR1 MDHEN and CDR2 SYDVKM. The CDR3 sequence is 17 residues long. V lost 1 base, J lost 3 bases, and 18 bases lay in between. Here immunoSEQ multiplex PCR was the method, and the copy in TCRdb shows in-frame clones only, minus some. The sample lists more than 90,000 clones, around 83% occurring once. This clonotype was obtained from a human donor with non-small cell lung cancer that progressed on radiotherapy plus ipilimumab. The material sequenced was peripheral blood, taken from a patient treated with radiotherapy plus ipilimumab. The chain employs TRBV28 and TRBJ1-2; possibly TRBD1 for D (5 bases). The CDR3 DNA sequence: TGTGCCAGCAGTTTATCCCTCGGGGGATCCCGTGACTATGGCTACACCTTC. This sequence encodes CASSLSLGGSRDYGYTF.